One sample yielded the 5 T cell receptor beta chains listed below, sequenced in a study of shared clonotypes between healthy human individuals. Libraries were prepared by immunoSEQ multiplex PCR; TCRdb keeps only in-frame clonotypes and omits some of them. The data contain approximately 1.1 million clones, roughly 74% of them seen just once; the ten biggest clones take up 0.52%. The sequenced material came from memory CD4+ T cells from PBMCs. This sample's subset: CD45RA-negative fraction. The receptors were gathered from a man younger than 30 in good health. Some clones in this sample may be carry-over from other donors' samples.

This clone was seen many times. The chain combines TRBV2 with TRBJ2-2; TRBD1 aligns across 7 bases. From germline, CDR1 is SNHLY and CDR2 FYNNEI. This CDR3 contains 13 residues. V shed 6 bases, J shed 4 bases, and the junction held 2 bases outside the gene matches. CDR3 nucleotides: TGTGCCAGCAGACGGGACAGCACCGGGGAGCTGTTTTTT. It encodes CASRRDSTGELFF. The full variable domain, with the rest looked up from reference TRBV2 and TRBJ2-2, is EPEVTQTPSHQVTQMGQEVILRCVPISNHLYFYWYRQILGQKVEFLVSFYNNEISEKSEIFDDQFSVERPDGSNFTLKIRSTKLEDSAMYFCASRRDSTGELFFGEGSRLTVL.

This clone was picked up a small number of times. J is TRBJ2-3 and V is TRBV5-6, with D uncertain. The V end was cut by 4 bases, the J end by 4 bases, with 13 bases between. Germline CDR1 SGHDT, CDR2 YYEEEE. The CDR3 consists of 14 residues. The CDR3 loop is CASSPNFGADTQYF. CDR3 nucleotides: TGTGCCAGCAGCCCTAACTTTGGAGCAGATACGCAGTATTTT.

The rearrangement links TRBV6-1 to TRBJ2-5; no clear D. This CDR3 region has 16 residues. V was pared by 3 bases and J by 4 bases, with 18 bases between. Looked up from germline, CDR1 is MNHNS and CDR2 is SASEGT. In DNA form, the CDR3 reads TGTGCCAGCAGTGATTCCGGGCTCGGCCAAGGAGAGACCCAGTACTTC. Translation gives CASSDSGLGQGETQYF.

This chain links TRBV7-9 with TRBJ1-2; D is undetermined. CDR3 length: 14 residues. Germline CDR1 and CDR2: SEHNR and FQNEAQ (reference sequence). The V gene lost 1 base and the J gene lost 5 bases, with 11 bases spanning the gap. The CDR3 sequence is CASSLDGRSYGYTF. CDR3 nucleotides: TGTGCCAGCAGCTTAGATGGGCGATCGTATGGCTACACCTTC. Combining the CDR3 with reference TRBV7-9 and TRBJ1-2 gives the whole variable domain DTGVSQNPRHKITKRGQNVTFRCDPISEHNRLYWYRQTLGQGPEFLTYFQNEAQLEKSRLLSDRFSAERPKGSFSTLEIQRTEQGDSAMYLCASSLDGRSYGYTFGSGTRLTVV.

This clone was observed a few times. The CDR3 sequence: CASSFMETQYF. The CDR3 DNA sequence: TGTGCCAGCAGCTTTATGGAGACCCAGTACTTC. This chain uses TRBV11-2 with TRBJ2-5; no clear D. This CDR3 has 11 residues. V was clipped by 3 bases and J by 5 bases, with 4 bases between them. Germline-derived CDR1 and CDR2 are SGHAT and FQNNGV.